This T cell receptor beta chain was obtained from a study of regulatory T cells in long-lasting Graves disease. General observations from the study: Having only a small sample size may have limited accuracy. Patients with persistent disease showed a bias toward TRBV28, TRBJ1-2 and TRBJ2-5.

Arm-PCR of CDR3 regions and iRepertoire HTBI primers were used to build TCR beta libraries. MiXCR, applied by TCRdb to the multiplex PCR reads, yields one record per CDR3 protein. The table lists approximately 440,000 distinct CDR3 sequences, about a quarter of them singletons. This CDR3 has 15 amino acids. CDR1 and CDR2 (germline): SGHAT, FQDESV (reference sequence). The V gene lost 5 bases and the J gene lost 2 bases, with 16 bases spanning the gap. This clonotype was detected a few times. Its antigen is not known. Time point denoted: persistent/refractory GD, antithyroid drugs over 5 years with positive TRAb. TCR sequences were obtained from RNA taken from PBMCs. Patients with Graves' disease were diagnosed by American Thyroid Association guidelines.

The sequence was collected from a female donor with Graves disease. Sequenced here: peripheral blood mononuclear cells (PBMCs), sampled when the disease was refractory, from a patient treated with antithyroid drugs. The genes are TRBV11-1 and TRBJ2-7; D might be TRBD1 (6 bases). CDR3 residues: CASSPFNRAPYEQYF. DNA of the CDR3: TGTGCCAGCAGCCCCTTTAACAGGGCTCCCTACGAGCAGTACTTC.